Listed here is a single T cell receptor beta chain. The antigen remains undetermined. This CDR3 region has 14 residues. Per the germline V gene, CDR1 is SQVTM and CDR2 is ANQGSEA. Trimming took 4 bases from V and 3 from J; bases not matched to a gene: 4. Method: immunoSEQ multiplex PCR; TCRdb's copy keeps in-frame clones and lacks some. The sample has approximately 250,000 clones, around 85% seen once; the top ten hold 2.5% to 3.5%. Treatment: some 20 received Ad26.COV2.S at low or high dose, single or two shots; about five received placebo; per-sample allocation not given. The samples were gathered on day 63 after the first injection of vaccine or placebo. This record belongs to a study of Ad26.COV2.S vaccination and SARS-CoV-2 variants. In the study overall: Among those in the COV1001 Ad26.COV2.S trial arm was the donor. Into the muscle, Ad26.COV2.S was dosed once or twice, 56 days apart. Study-wide results and caveats: Reported findings describe substantial breadth in spike-specific CD8+ and CD4+ T cell responses following vaccination. TCR breadth and depth analyses may have underestimated total T cell responses.

This clonotype was obtained from a person aged 18-60 years who received the Ad26.COV2.S COVID-19 vaccine or a placebo. Sequences were derived from peripheral blood, sampled in a trial of Ad26.COV2.S vaccine versus placebo. The J gene is TRBJ2-1, the V gene TRBV29-1; 9 bases are shared with TRBD2. CDR3 coding DNA: TGCAGCGTTGGTGGTAGCGGGAGCTACAATGAGCAGTTCTTC. Its protein product is CSVGGSGSYNEQFF.